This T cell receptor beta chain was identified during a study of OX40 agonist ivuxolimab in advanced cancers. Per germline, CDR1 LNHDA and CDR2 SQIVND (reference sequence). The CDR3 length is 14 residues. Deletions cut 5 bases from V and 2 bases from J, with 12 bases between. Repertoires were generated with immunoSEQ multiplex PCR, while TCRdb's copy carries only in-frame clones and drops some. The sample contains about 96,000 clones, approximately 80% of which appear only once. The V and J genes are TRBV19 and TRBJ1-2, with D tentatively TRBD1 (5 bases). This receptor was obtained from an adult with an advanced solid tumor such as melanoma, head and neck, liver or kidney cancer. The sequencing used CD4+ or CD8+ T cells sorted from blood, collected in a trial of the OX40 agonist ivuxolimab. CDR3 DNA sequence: TGTGCCAGTAGTTGGGGAAAGGGGAACTATGGCTACACCTTC. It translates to CASSWGKGNYGYTF.